This T cell receptor beta chain was profiled in a study of PD-L1 blockade in urothelial cancer. Study-level findings and limits: Pretreatment TCR clonality in blood under the median foretold superior survival.

Trimming left V 8 bases short and J 9 bases short, with 11 bases between. The germline gives CDR1 SNHLY, CDR2 FYNNEI. The CDR3 is made up of 12 amino acids. Points on this clone: The target antigen is unknown.

Time point noted: peripheral blood 6 weeks after treatment start. Patients in the study were battling locally advanced or metastatic urothelial carcinoma. Using immunoSEQ multiplex PCR, the repertoire was profiled, and TCRdb retains in-frame clones only, with some absent. The repertoire includes around 30,000 clones, 70% to 80% of them detected once, and around 3.3% sits in the top ten. The sequencing here drew on PBMCs, taken around atezolizumab (anti-PD-L1) treatment. The chain employs TRBV2 and TRBJ1-6, with unresolved D. This TCR was recovered from an older man with urothelial cancer. CDR3 sequence: CASQKEGSPLHF. In nucleotides, the CDR3 is TGTGCCAGCCAAAAAGAGGGTTCACCCCTCCACTTT.